The following is a T cell receptor (beta chain) sequence with its context. The antigen is unknown. The table came from immunoSEQ multiplex PCR; TCRdb's copy has only in-frame clones and leaves some out. In the table there are about 140,000 clones, just over 90% of which are singletons. The sample comes from a study of T cell responses to AZD1222 COVID-19 vaccine. Overall study results and limits: Vaccine-related CD4 TCRs covered spike, predominating at 160-218 and 743-854.

Deletions cut 1 base from V and 4 bases from J, with 10 bases between. CDR3 length equals 14 residues. In germline, CDR1 is SGHVS, CDR2 FQNEAQ. This clonotype was sampled from an adult in good health. This rearrangement joins TRBV7-8 to TRBJ1-2; D might be TRBD1 (6 bases). Sequenced here: peripheral blood, sampled on day 0 of MenACWY control vaccination. As DNA, the CDR3 is TGTGCCAGCAGCTTAGAGGGGGACGTCTATGGCTACACCTTC. Translating it yields CASSLEGDVYGYTF.